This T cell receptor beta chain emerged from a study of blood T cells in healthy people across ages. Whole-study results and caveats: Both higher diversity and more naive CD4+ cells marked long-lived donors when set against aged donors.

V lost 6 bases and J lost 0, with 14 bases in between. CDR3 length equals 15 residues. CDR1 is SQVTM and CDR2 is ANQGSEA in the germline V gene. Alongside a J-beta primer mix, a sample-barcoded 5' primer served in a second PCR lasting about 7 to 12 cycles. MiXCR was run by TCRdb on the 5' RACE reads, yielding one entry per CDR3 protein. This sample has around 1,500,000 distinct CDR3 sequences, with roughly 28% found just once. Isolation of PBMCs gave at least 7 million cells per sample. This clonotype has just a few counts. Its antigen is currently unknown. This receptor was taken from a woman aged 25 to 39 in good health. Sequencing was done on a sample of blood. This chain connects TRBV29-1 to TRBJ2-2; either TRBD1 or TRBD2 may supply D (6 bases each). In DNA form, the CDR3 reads TGCAGCGTAACCCCGGGGGCCGCGAACACCGGGGAGCTGTTTTTT. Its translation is CSVTPGAANTGELFF.